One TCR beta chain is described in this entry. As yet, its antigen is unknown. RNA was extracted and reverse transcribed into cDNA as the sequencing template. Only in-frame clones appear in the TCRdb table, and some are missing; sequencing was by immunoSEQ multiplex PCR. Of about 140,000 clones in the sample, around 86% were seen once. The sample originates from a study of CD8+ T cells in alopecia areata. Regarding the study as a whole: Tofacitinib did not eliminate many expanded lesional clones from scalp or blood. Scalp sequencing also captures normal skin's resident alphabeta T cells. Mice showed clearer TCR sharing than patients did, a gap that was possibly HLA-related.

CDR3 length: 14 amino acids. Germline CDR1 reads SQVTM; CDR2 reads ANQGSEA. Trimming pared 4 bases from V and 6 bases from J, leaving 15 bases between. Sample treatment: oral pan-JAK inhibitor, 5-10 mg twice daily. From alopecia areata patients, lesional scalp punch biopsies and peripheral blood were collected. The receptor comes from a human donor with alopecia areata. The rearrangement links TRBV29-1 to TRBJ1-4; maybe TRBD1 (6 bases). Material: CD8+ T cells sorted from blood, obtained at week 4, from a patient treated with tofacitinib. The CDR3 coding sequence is TGCAGCGTTGCTTCGGGGGGCTTTTATGAAAAACTGTTTTTT. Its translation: CSVASGGFYEKLFF. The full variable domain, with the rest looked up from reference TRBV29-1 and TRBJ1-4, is SAVISQKPSRDICQRGTSLTIQCQVDSQVTMMFWYRQQPGQSLTLIATANQGSEATYESGFVIDKFPISRPNLTFSTLTVSNMSPEDSSIYLCSVASGGFYEKLFFGSGTQLSVL.